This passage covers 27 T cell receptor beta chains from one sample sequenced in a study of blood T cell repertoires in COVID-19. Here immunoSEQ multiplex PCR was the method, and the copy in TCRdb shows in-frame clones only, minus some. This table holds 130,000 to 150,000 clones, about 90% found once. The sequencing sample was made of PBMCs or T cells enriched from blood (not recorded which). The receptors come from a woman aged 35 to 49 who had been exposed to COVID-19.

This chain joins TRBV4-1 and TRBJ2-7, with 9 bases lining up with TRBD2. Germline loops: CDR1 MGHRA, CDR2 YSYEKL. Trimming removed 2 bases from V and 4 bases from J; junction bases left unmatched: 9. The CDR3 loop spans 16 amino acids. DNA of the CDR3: TGCGCCAGCAGCCAAACGATTAGCGGGAGCAAGTACGAGCAGTACTTC. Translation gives CASSQTISGSKYEQYF.

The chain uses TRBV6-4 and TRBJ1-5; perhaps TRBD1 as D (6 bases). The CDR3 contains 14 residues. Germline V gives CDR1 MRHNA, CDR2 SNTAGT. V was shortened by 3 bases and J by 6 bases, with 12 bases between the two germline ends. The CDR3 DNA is TGTGCCAGCAGTGAAGAAGGGGGGGGTCAGCCCCAGCATTTT. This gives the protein CASSEEGGGQPQHF.

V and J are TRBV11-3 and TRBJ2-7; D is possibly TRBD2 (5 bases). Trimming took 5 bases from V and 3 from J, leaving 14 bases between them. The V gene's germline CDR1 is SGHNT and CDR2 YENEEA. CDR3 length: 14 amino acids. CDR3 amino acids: CASSLRVGDYEQYF. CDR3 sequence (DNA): TGTGCCAGCAGCCTTCGAGTCGGGGACTACGAGCAGTACTTC. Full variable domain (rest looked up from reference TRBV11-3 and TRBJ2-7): EAGVVQSPRYKIIEKKQPVAFWCNPISGHNTLYWYLQNLGQGPELLIRYENEEAVDDSQLPKDRFSAERLKGVDSTLKIQPAELGDSAVYLCASSLRVGDYEQYFGPGTRLTVT.

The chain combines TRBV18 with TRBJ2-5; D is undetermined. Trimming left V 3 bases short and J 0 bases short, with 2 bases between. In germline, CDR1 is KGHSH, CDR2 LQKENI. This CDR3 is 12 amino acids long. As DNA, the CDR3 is TGTGCCAGCTCACCCTACCAAGAGACCCAGTACTTC. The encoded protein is CASSPYQETQYF.

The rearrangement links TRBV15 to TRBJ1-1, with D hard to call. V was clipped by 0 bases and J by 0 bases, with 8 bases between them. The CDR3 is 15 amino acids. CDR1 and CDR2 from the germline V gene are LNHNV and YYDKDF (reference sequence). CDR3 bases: TGTGCCACCAGCAGAGAAGGAGACTTGAACACTGAAGCTTTCTTT. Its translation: CATSREGDLNTEAFF.

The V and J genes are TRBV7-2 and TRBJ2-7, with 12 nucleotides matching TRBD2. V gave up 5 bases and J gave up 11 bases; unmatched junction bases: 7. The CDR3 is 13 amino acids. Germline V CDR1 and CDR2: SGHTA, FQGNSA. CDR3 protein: CASSPSGRGSEYF. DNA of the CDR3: TGTGCCAGCAGCCCTAGCGGGAGGGGATCAGAGTACTTC.

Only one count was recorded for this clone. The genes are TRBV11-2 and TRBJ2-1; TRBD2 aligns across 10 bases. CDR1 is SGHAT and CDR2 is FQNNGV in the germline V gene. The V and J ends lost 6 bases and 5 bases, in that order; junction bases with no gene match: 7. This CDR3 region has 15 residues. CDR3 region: CASSAGLARNNEQFF. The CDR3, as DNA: TGTGCCAGCAGTGCGGGACTAGCGCGTAACAATGAGCAGTTCTTC.

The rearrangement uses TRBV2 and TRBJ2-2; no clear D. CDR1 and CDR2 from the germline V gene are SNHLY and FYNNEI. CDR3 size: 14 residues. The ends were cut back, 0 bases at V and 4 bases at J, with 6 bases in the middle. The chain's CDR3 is CASSEALSTGELFF. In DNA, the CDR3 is TGTGCCAGCAGTGAAGCGCTTAGCACCGGGGAGCTGTTTTTT. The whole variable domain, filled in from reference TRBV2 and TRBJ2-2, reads EPEVTQTPSHQVTQMGQEVILRCVPISNHLYFYWYRQILGQKVEFLVSFYNNEISEKSEIFDDQFSVERPDGSNFTLKIRSTKLEDSAMYFCASSEALSTGELFFGEGSRLTVL.

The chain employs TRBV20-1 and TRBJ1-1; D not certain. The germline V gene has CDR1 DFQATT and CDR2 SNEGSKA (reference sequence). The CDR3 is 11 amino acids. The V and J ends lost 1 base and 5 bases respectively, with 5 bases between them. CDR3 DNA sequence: TGCAGTGCTAGAGCGGAGACTGAAGCTTTCTTT. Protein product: CSARAETEAFF.

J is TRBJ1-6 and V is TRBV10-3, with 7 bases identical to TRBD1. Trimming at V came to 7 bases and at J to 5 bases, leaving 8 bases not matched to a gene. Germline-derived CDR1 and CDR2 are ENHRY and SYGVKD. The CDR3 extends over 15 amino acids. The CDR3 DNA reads TGTGCCATCACGAAGGGGGCGGAGGATAATTCACCCCTCCACTTT. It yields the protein CAITKGAEDNSPLHF.

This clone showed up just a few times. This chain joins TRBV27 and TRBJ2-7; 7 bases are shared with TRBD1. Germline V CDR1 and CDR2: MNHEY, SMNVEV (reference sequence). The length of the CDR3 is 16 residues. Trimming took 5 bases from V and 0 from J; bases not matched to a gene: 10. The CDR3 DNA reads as TGTGCCAGCAGTCCGCGAGGGGGCAGGAGCTCCTACGAGCAGTACTTC. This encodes CASSPRGGRSSYEQYF.

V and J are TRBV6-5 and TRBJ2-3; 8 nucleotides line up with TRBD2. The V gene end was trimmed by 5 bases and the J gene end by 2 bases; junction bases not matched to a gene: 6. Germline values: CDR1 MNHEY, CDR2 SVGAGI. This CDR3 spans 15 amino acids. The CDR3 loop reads CASSSPSGPTDTQYF. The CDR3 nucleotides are TGTGCCAGCAGTAGCCCTAGCGGGCCCACAGATACGCAGTATTTT.

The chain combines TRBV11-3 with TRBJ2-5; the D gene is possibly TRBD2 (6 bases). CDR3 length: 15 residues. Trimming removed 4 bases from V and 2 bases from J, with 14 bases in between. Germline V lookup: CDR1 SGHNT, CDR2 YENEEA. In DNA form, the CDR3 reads TGTGCCAGCAGCTCAGGACTAAGCCCACAAGAGACCCAGTACTTC. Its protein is CASSSGLSPQETQYF.

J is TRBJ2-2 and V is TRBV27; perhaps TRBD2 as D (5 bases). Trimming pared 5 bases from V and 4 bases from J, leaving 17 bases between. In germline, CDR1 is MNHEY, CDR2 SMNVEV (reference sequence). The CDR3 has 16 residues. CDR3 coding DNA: TGTGCCAGCAGTCCTCCGGGATCGGAGGTCACCGGGGAGCTGTTTTTT. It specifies CASSPPGSEVTGELFF.

CDR3 DNA: TGTGCCAGCAGCGTACAGGTTCGTGAAAAACTGTTTTTT. Encoded protein: CASSVQVREKLFF. V is TRBV7-6 and J is TRBJ1-4; tentative D call: TRBD1 (5 bases). The CDR3 is made up of 13 amino acids. Trimming took 5 bases from V and 7 from J, leaving 11 bases between them. The germline CDR1 and CDR2 sequences are SGHVS and FNYEAQ.

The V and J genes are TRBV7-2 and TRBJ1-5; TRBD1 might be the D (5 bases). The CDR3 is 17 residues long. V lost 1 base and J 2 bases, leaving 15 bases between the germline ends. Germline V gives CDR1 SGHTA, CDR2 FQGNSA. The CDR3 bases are TGTGCCAGCAGCTTAGAGGGGAGCGGGGCAGGCAATCAGCCCCAGCATTTT. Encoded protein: CASSLEGSGAGNQPQHF.

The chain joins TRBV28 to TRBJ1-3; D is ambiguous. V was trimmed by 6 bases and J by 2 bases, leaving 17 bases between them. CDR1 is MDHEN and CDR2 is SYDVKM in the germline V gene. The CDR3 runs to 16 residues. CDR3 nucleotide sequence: TGTGCCAGCAGCCCGAGTAGCAATCCCCCTGGAAACACCATATATTTT. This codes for CASSPSSNPPGNTIYF.

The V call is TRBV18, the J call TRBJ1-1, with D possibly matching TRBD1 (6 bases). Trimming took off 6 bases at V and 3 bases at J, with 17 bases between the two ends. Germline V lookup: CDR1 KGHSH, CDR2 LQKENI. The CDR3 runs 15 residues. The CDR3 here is CASSQGHARDTEAFF. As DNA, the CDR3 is TGTGCCAGCTCGCAGGGGCACGCGAGGGACACTGAAGCTTTCTTT. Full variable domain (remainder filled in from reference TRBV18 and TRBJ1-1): NAGVMQNPRHLVRRRGQEARLRCSPMKGHSHVYWYRQLPEEGLKFMVYLQKENIIDESGMPKERFSAEFPKEGPSILRIQQVVRGDSAAYFCASSQGHARDTEAFFGQGTRLTVV.

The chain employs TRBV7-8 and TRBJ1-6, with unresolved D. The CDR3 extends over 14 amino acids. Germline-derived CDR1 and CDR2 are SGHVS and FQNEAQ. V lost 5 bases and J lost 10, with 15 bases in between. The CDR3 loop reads CASSRDRVGSPLHF. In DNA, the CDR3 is TGTGCCAGCAGCCGAGACCGGGTCGGCTCACCCCTCCACTTT. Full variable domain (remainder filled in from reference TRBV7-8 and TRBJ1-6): GAGVSQSPRYKVAKRGQDVALRCDPISGHVSLFWYQQALGQGPEFLTYFQNEAQLDKSGLPSDRFFAERPEGSVSTLKIQRTQQEDSAVYLCASSRDRVGSPLHFGNGTRLTVT.

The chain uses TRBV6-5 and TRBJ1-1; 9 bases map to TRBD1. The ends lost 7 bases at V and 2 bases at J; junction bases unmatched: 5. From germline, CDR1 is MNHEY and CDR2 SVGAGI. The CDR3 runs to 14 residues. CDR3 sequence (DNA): TGTGCCAGCACCCGGGGACAGGGTAACACTGAAGCTTTCTTT. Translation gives CASTRGQGNTEAFF.

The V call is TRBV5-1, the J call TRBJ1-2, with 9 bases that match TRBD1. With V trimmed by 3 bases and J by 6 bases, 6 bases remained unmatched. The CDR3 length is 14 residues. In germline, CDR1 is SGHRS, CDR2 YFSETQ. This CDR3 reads CASSWDRDFNGYTF. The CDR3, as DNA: TGCGCCAGCAGCTGGGACAGGGACTTCAATGGCTACACCTTC.

The CDR3 loop reads CASSLVVFEQYF. Here the CDR3 DNA reads TGTGCCAGCAGCTTAGTAGTATTCGAGCAGTACTTC. This chain joins TRBV7-2 and TRBJ2-7, with D uncertain. Germline loops: CDR1 SGHTA, CDR2 FQGNSA. The CDR3 totals 12 residues. Between the trimmed V and J ends, which lost 1 base and 6 bases, there was a span of 7 bases.

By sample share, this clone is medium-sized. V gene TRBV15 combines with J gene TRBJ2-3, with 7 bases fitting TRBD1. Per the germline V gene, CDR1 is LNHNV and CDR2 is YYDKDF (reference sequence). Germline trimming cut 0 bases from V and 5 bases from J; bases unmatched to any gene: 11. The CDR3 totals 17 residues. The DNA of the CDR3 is TGTGCCACCAGCAGAGATTCAGGGGGACATTTAGGAGATACGCAGTATTTT. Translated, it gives CATSRDSGGHLGDTQYF.

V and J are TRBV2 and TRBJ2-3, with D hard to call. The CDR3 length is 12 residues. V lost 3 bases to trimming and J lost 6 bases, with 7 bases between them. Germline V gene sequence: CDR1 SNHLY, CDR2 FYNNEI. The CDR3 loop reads CASSDNADTQYF. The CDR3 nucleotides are TGTGCCAGCAGTGACAACGCGGATACGCAGTATTTT.

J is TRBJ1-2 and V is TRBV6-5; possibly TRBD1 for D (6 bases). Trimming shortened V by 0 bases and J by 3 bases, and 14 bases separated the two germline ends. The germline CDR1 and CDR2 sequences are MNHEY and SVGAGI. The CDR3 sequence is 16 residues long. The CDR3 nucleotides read TGTGCCAGCAGTTACTCGTGGCAGGGGAGTCACTATGGCTACACCTTC. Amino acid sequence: CASSYSWQGSHYGYTF.

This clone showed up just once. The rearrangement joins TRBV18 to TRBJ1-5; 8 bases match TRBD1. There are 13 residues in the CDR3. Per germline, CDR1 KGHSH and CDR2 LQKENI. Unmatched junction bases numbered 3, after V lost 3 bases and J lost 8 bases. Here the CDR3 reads CASSPRGQEPQHF. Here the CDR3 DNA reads TGTGCCAGCTCACCCAGGGGGCAAGAGCCCCAGCATTTT.

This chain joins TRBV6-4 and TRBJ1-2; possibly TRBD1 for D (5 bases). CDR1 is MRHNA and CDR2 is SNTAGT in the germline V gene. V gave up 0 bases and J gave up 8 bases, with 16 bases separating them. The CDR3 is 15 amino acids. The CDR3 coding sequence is TGTGCCAGCAGTGACTCGAACAGGACCCCAGAAGGCTACACCTTC. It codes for CASSDSNRTPEGYTF.